This T cell receptor (beta chain) is from a study of blood T cell repertoires in COVID-19. At the level of the study: From the United States, Italy and Spain came samples of acute and convalescent COVID-19.

The protocol was immunoSEQ multiplex PCR, while the TCRdb copy is restricted to in-frame clones and leaves out a portion. Counted here are roughly 500,000 clones, about 91% occurring once; the ten biggest clones make up roughly 1%. This CDR3 has 17 residues. The V segment lost 3 bases and the J segment 9 bases; nucleotides outside the gene matches: 9. CDR1 MDHEN and CDR2 SYDVKM come from the germline V gene. Recruited during active infection, patients (from Seattle) were subsequently followed longitudinally. Source material: peripheral blood. The source of this sequence is a young man with COVID-19, enrolled during active disease. The V and J genes are TRBV28 and TRBJ2-3; 16 nucleotides agree with TRBD2. CDR3 bases: TGTGCCAGCAGTTTCGGGACTAGCGGGAGGGGGGGGCGAACGCAGTATTTT. It encodes CASSFGTSGRGGRTQYF.